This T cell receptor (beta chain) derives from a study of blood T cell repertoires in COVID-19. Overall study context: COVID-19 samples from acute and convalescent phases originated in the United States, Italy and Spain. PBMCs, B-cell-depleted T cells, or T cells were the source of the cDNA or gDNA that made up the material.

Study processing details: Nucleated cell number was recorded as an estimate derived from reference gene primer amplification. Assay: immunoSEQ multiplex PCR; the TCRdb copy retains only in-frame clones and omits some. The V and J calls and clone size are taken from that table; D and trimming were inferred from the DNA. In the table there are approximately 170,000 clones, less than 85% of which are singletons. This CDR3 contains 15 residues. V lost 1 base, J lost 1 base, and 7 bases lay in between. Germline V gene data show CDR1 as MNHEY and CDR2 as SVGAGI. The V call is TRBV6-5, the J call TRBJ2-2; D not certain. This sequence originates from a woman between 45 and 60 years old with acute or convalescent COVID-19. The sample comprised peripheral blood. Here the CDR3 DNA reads TGTGCCAGCAGTTACTTCGACAAGAACACCGGGGAGCTGTTTTTT. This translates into CASSYFDKNTGELFF.